This TCR beta chain came from a study of follicular helper T cells after annual influenza vaccination. The protocol was immunoSEQ multiplex PCR, while the TCRdb copy is restricted to in-frame clones and leaves out a portion. The repertoire has about 14,000 clones, around four fifths of them found once; the top ten carry 0.27%. This CDR3 contains 12 residues. Unmatched junction bases numbered 0, after V lost 3 bases and J lost 6 bases. Looked up from germline, CDR1 is KGHSH and CDR2 is LQKENI. Time point described: 2014-2015 season, pre-vaccination. This sequence joins TRBV18 and TRBJ1-2; 8 bases are shared with TRBD1. The receptor comes from an adult who received the influenza vaccine. Material: CXCR5- memory CD4+ T cells sorted from blood, obtained on the day of influenza vaccination. DNA of the CDR3: TGTGCCAGCTCACCGACAGGGGATGGCTACACCTTC. This encodes CASSPTGDGYTF. Using reference TRBV18 and TRBJ1-2 for the parts outside the CDR3, the full variable domain is NAGVMQNPRHLVRRRGQEARLRCSPMKGHSHVYWYRQLPEEGLKFMVYLQKENIIDESGMPKERFSAEFPKEGPSILRIQQVVRGDSAAYFCASSPTGDGYTFGSGTRLTVV.